These 13 T cell receptor beta chains were sequenced from one sample in a study of radiotherapy plus CTLA-4 blockade in lung cancer. Generated by immunoSEQ multiplex PCR, the TCRdb table keeps only in-frame clones and is missing some. The data contain tens of thousands of clones, under 80% of them singletons. The sequencing here drew on peripheral blood, taken from a patient treated with radiotherapy plus ipilimumab. All receptors derive from a human donor with non-small cell lung cancer who had stable disease on radiotherapy plus ipilimumab.

The V call is TRBV27, the J call TRBJ2-7; 10 bases match TRBD1. CDR3 size: 16 residues. After removal of 5 bases from V and 1 base from J, the junction contained 8 bases not matched to a gene. Germline values: CDR1 MNHEY, CDR2 SMNVEV (reference sequence). The DNA of the CDR3 is TGTGCCAGCAGTCCCCGGGACAGGGGACGATCCTACGAGCAGTACTTC. Its translation: CASSPRDRGRSYEQYF.

The chain combines TRBV19 with TRBJ2-3; 10 bases match TRBD1. Germline trimming cut 4 bases from V and 0 bases from J; bases unmatched to any gene: 1. CDR1 is LNHDA, CDR2 SQIVND, per germline (reference sequence). The CDR3 totals 15 residues. Here the CDR3 reads CASSTGQGSTDTQYF. DNA of the CDR3: TGTGCCAGTAGTACGGGACAGGGGAGCACAGATACGCAGTATTTT.

This chain connects TRBV5-4 to TRBJ2-1; TRBD2 matches 13 bases. The CDR3 has 15 residues. The germline V gene has CDR1 SGHNT and CDR2 YYREEE (reference sequence). The trim removed 4 bases at V and 9 bases at J, leaving 7 bases unmatched. DNA of the CDR3: TGTGCCAGCAGCATTACTAGCGGGGGGGCCGGTGAGCAGTTCTTC. Translation: CASSITSGGAGEQFF.

The J gene is TRBJ2-3, the V gene TRBV7-2; the D gene is possibly TRBD2 (5 bases). CDR1 and CDR2 from the germline V gene are SGHTA and FQGNSA. This CDR3 contains 15 residues. The ends were cut back, 3 bases at V and 2 bases at J, with 12 bases in the middle. CDR3 nucleotides: TGTGCCAGCAGCTTTACTCCGGGGTCCACAGATACGCAGTATTTT. It yields the protein CASSFTPGSTDTQYF.

The J gene is TRBJ1-5, the V gene TRBV19; D unclear. There are 15 residues in the CDR3. Trimming cost V 0 bases and J 9 bases, with 15 bases left between them. CDR1 is LNHDA, CDR2 SQIVND, per germline (reference sequence). The CDR3 nucleotides read TGTGCCAGTAGTATAGATTCGGGCAGAGGAGGGCCCCAGCATTTT. Translation gives CASSIDSGRGGPQHF.

This chain uses TRBV19 with TRBJ1-5; 7 nucleotides match TRBD1. The junction had 12 bases not matched to a gene; V was cut back by 7 bases and J by 6 bases. CDR1 and CDR2 from the germline V gene are LNHDA and SQIVND (reference sequence). This CDR3 is 15 amino acids long. CDR3 sequence (DNA): TGTGCCAGTACCCGCAGGTACAGGGGCAGTCAGCCCCAGCATTTT. Its translation is CASTRRYRGSQPQHF.

The genes are TRBV10-3 and TRBJ2-1, with TRBD2 identical over 11 bases. The junction had 8 bases not matched to a gene; V was cut back by 4 bases and J by 3 bases. This CDR3 is built from 17 residues. Germline loops: CDR1 ENHRY, CDR2 SYGVKD. The CDR3 region is CAISVLAGGYVYNEQFF. The CDR3, as DNA: TGTGCCATCAGTGTTCTAGCGGGGGGCTATGTCTACAATGAGCAGTTCTTC.

The chain recombines TRBV9 with TRBJ1-3; D is unclear. Per germline, CDR1 SGDLS and CDR2 YYNGEE. Trimming stripped 3 bases from V and 4 bases from J, with 5 bases between. CDR3 size: 12 residues. CDR3 loop: CASSEPGNTIYF. CDR3 sequence (DNA): TGTGCCAGCAGCGAGCCGGGAAACACCATATATTTT.

The chain uses TRBV5-8 and TRBJ1-5, with D maybe TRBD1 (5 bases). The CDR3 sequence is 15 residues long. The germline CDR1 and CDR2 sequences are SGHTS and YDEGEE. Between the trimmed V and J ends, which lost 1 base and 5 bases, there was a span of 13 bases. The CDR3 DNA sequence: TGTGCCAGCAGCTTGACACAGGCCCCCTATCAGCCCCAGCATTTT. Translation: CASSLTQAPYQPQHF.

CDR3 coding DNA: TGTGCCAGCAATCCGGGACAGGGATATGGCTACACCTTC. This codes for CASNPGQGYGYTF. The chain recombines TRBV6-1 with TRBJ1-2; 9 positions agree with TRBD1. The CDR3 length is 13 residues. Germline V gene lookup returns CDR1 MNHNS and CDR2 SASEGT. V lost 7 bases to trimming and J lost 5 bases; unmatched junction nucleotides: 5.

This chain connects TRBV19 to TRBJ1-5; 9 bases agree with TRBD1. J was trimmed by 3 bases and V by 4 bases; bases with no gene match: 10. The length of the CDR3 is 17 residues. CDR1 is LNHDA and CDR2 is SQIVND in the germline V gene (reference sequence). This chain's CDR3 is CASSTRGGQGINQPQHF. CDR3 nucleotides: TGTGCCAGTAGTACAAGGGGGGGACAGGGAATCAATCAGCCCCAGCATTTT.

This chain uses TRBV7-8 with TRBJ1-1; weak D call: TRBD1 (6 bases). Germline loops: CDR1 SGHVS, CDR2 FQNEAQ. This CDR3 region has 14 residues. Trimming removed 5 bases from V and 0 bases from J, with 10 bases in between. CDR3 in DNA: TGTGCCAGCAGCATCAGGGGTATGAACACTGAAGCTTTCTTT. It encodes CASSIRGMNTEAFF.

This chain joins TRBV2 and TRBJ1-4; no clear D gene. The CDR3 spans 12 residues. Trimming stripped 4 bases from V and 10 bases from J, with 10 bases between. In germline, CDR1 is SNHLY, CDR2 FYNNEI. For the CDR3, the DNA is TGTGCCAGCAGTGCTAGAGAGGTAAAACTGTTTTTT. Its translation is CASSAREVKLFF.